This is a list of T cell receptor beta chains from one sample in a study of blood T cell repertoires in COVID-19. The assay was immunoSEQ multiplex PCR, and TCRdb's table has in-frame clones only and misses some. Here the sample spans about 200,000 clones, about 87% being singletons. The sequencing input was PBMCs or T cells enriched from blood (not recorded which). The receptor set was obtained from a man aged 30 to 45 who had recovered from COVID-19. The CDR3 runs from the conserved cysteine through the conserved F or W. Fields, in order: clone size, V gene, J gene, D gene, CDR3 DNA, CDR3 protein. A D gene is named only where the DNA matches it firmly. Size tells how often a clone was seen (once, few, many) or the class of an expanded clone, and some rows leave it out.

clone size: .
V gene: TRBV28
J gene: TRBJ1-1
D gene: TRBD1
CDR3 DNA: TGTGCCAGCAGCGCAAGTGGGACAGGGATGAACACTGAAGCTTTCTTT
CDR3 protein: CASSASGTGMNTEAFF

clone size: .
V gene: TRBV6-5
J gene: TRBJ1-1
D gene: .
CDR3 DNA: TGTGCCAGCAGTCGCGATTCCCGTGAAGCTTTCTTT
CDR3 protein: CASSRDSREAFF

clone size: .
V gene: TRBV28
J gene: TRBJ1-1
D gene: TRBD1
CDR3 DNA: TGTGCCAGCAGTTTACCGGTAGGGGGCTATGGCACTGAAGCTTTCTTT
CDR3 protein: CASSLPVGGYGTEAFF

clone size: .
V gene: TRBV4-3
J gene: TRBJ1-1
D gene: TRBD1
CDR3 DNA: TGCGCCAGCAGCCCGGGACAGGGACTCGGGACTTTCTTT
CDR3 protein: CASSPGQGLGTFF

clone size: .
V gene: TRBV4-2
J gene: TRBJ1-5
D gene: .
CDR3 DNA: TGTGCCAGCAGCGGGGCTAGGGATCAGCCCCAGCATTTT
CDR3 protein: CASSGARDQPQHF

clone size: once
V gene: TRBV5-1
J gene: TRBJ2-3
D gene: .
CDR3 DNA: TGCGCCAGCAGCTTAGAGGGCACAGATACGCAGTATTTT
CDR3 protein: CASSLEGTDTQYF

clone size: .
V gene: TRBV7-2
J gene: TRBJ2-3
D gene: .
CDR3 DNA: TGTGCCAGCACGAAATCCGGGAGCCTGGTCACAGATACGCAGTATTTT
CDR3 protein: CASTKSGSLVTDTQYF

clone size: .
V gene: TRBV3-1/TRBV3-2
J gene: TRBJ2-7
D gene: TRBD2
CDR3 DNA: TGTGCCAGCAGCCAAGACCCAATCGAACTAGCGGGAGGGTTGCACTTC
CDR3 protein: CASSQDPIELAGGLHF

clone size: .
V gene: TRBV29-1
J gene: TRBJ2-5
D gene: TRBD1
CDR3 DNA: TGCAGCGTTGAGGACAGGGAGAGGGAGACCCAGTACTTC
CDR3 protein: CSVEDRERETQYF

clone size: .
V gene: TRBV2
J gene: TRBJ1-2
D gene: .
CDR3 DNA: TGTGCCAGCAGAGCGGGACAAGAGAGTGTATCCCCCTTC
CDR3 protein: CASRAGQESVSPF

clone size: once
V gene: TRBV11-3
J gene: TRBJ2-1
D gene: .
CDR3 DNA: TGTGCCAGCAGTTACGGACTCAGGGGTCCCCCCCAACAAGATGAGCAGTTCTTC
CDR3 protein: CASSYGLRGPPQQDEQFF

clone size: .
V gene: TRBV19
J gene: TRBJ1-5
D gene: .
CDR3 DNA: TGTGCCAGTAGTATAATTGGAGGTCAGCCCCAGCATTTT
CDR3 protein: CASSIIGGQPQHF

clone size: .
V gene: TRBV9
J gene: TRBJ1-5
D gene: TRBD1
CDR3 DNA: TGTGCCAGCAGCCCAGGGGGGATTAATCAGCCCCAGCATTTT
CDR3 protein: CASSPGGINQPQHF

clone size: .
V gene: TRBV7-2
J gene: TRBJ1-3
D gene: .
CDR3 DNA: TGTGCCAGCAGCTTAGGGAGCAGGGTTGGCCGAAACACCATATATTTT
CDR3 protein: CASSLGSRVGRNTIYF

clone size: .
V gene: TRBV10-2
J gene: TRBJ1-5
D gene: .
CDR3 DNA: TGCGCCAGCAGTGAAGACTATAGCAATCAGCCCCAGCATTTT
CDR3 protein: CASSEDYSNQPQHF

clone size: .
V gene: TRBV14
J gene: TRBJ2-1
D gene: TRBD2
CDR3 DNA: TGTGCCAGCAGCCGAGGACTAGCGGGGGGCCGTTCCTACAATGAGCAGTTCTTC
CDR3 protein: CASSRGLAGGRSYNEQFF

clone size: .
V gene: TRBV11-2
J gene: TRBJ2-7
D gene: .
CDR3 DNA: TGTGCCAGCAGCCCGGTCCAGGGCCTCTCCTACGAGCAGTACTTC
CDR3 protein: CASSPVQGLSYEQYF

clone size: .
V gene: TRBV5-1
J gene: TRBJ1-1
D gene: .
CDR3 DNA: TGCGCCAGCAGCCTTACAGGGTTAACTGAAGCTTTCTTT
CDR3 protein: CASSLTGLTEAFF